A selection of T cell receptor beta chains follows, all from one sample in a study of identifying expanded T cells in peripheral blood. Method: immunoSEQ multiplex PCR; TCRdb's copy keeps in-frame clones and lacks some. The data hold approximately 85,000 clones, with roughly 86% observed a single time. The sequencing input was blood. These receptors came from a person between 18 and 69 years old in good health. CDR3s include the opening cysteine and the closing phenylalanine or tryptophan. A D gene is named only where the DNA matches it firmly. Only part of the rows carry a size: once, few, many, or a class if the clone is expanded.

DNA,CDR3,D,V,length,J,size
TGTGCCAGCAGTTTAGGACTAGCGACATCCTACGAGCAGTACTTC,CASSLGLATSYEQYF,TRBD2,TRBV13,15,TRBJ2-7,-
TGCAGCGCATGGGTTCAAGGTGAAGCTTTCTTT,CSAWVQGEAFF,-,TRBV29-1,11,TRBJ1-1,-
TGTGCCACCTCGGGGGACAGCTCCTACGAGCAGTACTTC,CATSGDSSYEQYF,-,TRBV15,13,TRBJ2-7,-
TGTGCCAGCAGTAGTAGCGGGAGCTCCTACAATGAGCAGTTCTTC,CASSSSGSSYNEQFF,TRBD2,TRBV2,15,TRBJ2-1,-
TGTGCCAGCAGCTTAGAAGGGCGAGCTGGTGTCGAGCAGTACTTC,CASSLEGRAGVEQYF,-,TRBV11-2,15,TRBJ2-7,-
TGCGCCAGCAGCTTGGAAGGGCAGGGACACTACGAGCAGTACTTC,CASSLEGQGHYEQYF,-,TRBV5-1,15,TRBJ2-7,-
TGTGCCAGCAGTGTCGTAGCGGGAGTCTTAGATACGCAGTATTTT,CASSVVAGVLDTQYF,TRBD2,TRBV25-1,15,TRBJ2-3,-
TGTGCCATCAGTGATCCGTCAATTACAGGGGAGGGGCCCCAGCCCCAGCATTTT,CAISDPSITGEGPQPQHF,TRBD1,TRBV10-3,18,TRBJ1-5,few
TGTGCCAGTAGTATTATAAGGGGCAATCAGCCCCAGCATTTT,CASSIIRGNQPQHF,-,TRBV19,14,TRBJ1-5,-
TGTGCCAGCAGCAAAGGGACTAGCGAGTTCGATGAGCAGTTCTTC,CASSKGTSEFDEQFF,TRBD2,TRBV7-3,15,TRBJ2-1,-
TGTGCCTGGGGTCAGAGTATTGGCAGACAGGGGAGGAGGAGCGGATACATTCAGTACTTC,CAWGQSIGRQGRRSGYIQYF,TRBD1,TRBV30,20,TRBJ2-4,-
TGCGCCAGCAATGGACTAGCGGGAGGGCCCGACGAGCAGTACTTC,CASNGLAGGPDEQYF,TRBD2,TRBV10-2,15,TRBJ2-7,once
TGTGCCAGTTTCGGGACAGGGCTTCTTCTAGGCTATGGCTACACCTTC,CASFGTGLLLGYGYTF,TRBD1,TRBV19,16,TRBJ1-2,few
TGCAGTGCTAGAAGGGATACGCAGTATTTT,CSARRDTQYF,-,TRBV20-1,10,TRBJ2-3,-
TGCGCCAGCAGCTTGGCGCGCCTAGCGGGGGTAACCGGGGAGCTGTTTTTT,CASSLARLAGVTGELFF,TRBD2,TRBV5-1,17,TRBJ2-2,-
TGCAGCGTTGAGGGGCAGGGGGCCCCAGATACGCAGTATTTT,CSVEGQGAPDTQYF,TRBD1,TRBV29-1,14,TRBJ2-3,-
TGCAGTTCAAGCACAGATACGCAGTATTTT,CSSSTDTQYF,-,TRBV20-1,10,TRBJ2-3,-
TGTGCCAGCAGCCATGAAACTGGAACCGACGAGCAGTACTTC,CASSHETGTDEQYF,-,TRBV5-4,14,TRBJ2-7,-
TGTGCCAGCAGGCCACAACAGGGAACAGGGTACGAGCAGTACTTC,CASRPQQGTGYEQYF,-,TRBV6-5,15,TRBJ2-7,-
TGTGCCAGCAGCGTTTTAGGGTTGGGGACAAGAGAGACCCAGTACTTC,CASSVLGLGTRETQYF,-,TRBV9,16,TRBJ2-5,-
TGCGCCAGCAGCTTGGCCACTAAGGGGCGCGAAAACACCATATATTTT,CASSLATKGRENTIYF,-,TRBV5-1,16,TRBJ1-3,-